Included here is one T cell receptor (beta chain) sequence, with context. This receptor's antigen is unknown. Per-nucleotide qualities are absent, and no much larger clonotype sits a single base away. These data are taken from a study of blood T cell repertoires in COVID-19 (dated by TCRdb to about 2020). Background on the whole study: The collaborator samples originated in the United States, Italy and Spain and spanned the acute and convalescent phases of COVID-19. The material from the prospective study consisted of cDNA or gDNA derived from T cells, B-cell-depleted T cells, or PBMCs. Nearly every sample came with metadata listing a de-identified subject ID, COVID-19 status, age in years and sex. The repertoires were released in a freely available public database meant as a resource for research on the immune response to SARS-CoV-2. Subjects who had been exposed to COVID-19, were actively infected with it, or had recovered from it provided the deeply sampled blood TCRbeta repertoires that made up the dataset. Samples came from the ongoing ImmuneRACE study (first 160 participants) plus 1,254 subjects from 6 global collaborators. HLA class I and class II types, where available, came from metadata supplied by the sample provider rather than from assay-based typing.

TCRbeta CDR3 regions were amplified from genomic DNA using the immunoSEQ Assay, a bias-controlled multiplex PCR. As for how the authors treated the data: The number of nucleated cells in each sample was estimated from the amplification of reference gene primers within the assay. To quantify the absolute abundance of each unique TCRbeta CDR3 rearrangement, sequence reads were collapsed and filtered. Productive Simpson clonality was computed per sample as the square root of Simpson's diversity index over productive rearrangements. The source is immuneACCESS, and TCRdb retained only in-frame sequences with V and J called. Part of the clones is not carried over; for the studies checked, unresolved V genes explain less than half of this, and the remainder is unexplained. For V, J and clone size, that table is used; D and trimming come from the DNA. Present in this sample are approximately 280,000 clones, about 88% of which were seen just once. The ten largest clones add up to about an eighth of the sample.

There are 14 amino acids in the CDR3, from cysteine to phenylalanine inclusive. Kept here is only the CDR3 DNA, which spans 42 bases and is read in frame from base 1. Deletion took 2 bases off V and 2 bases off J, with a span of 8 bases between the germline ends. Looking up the germline V gene yields CDR1 SGHTA and CDR2 FQGTGA. Collaborating institutions collected whole blood in K2EDTA tubes following their own protocols. For TCRbeta analysis, collaborators shipped samples as frozen whole blood, isolated PBMCs, or DNA extracted from either of those sample types. The research as a whole found: The quantity of clinical and demographic metadata differed by source and by participant and was supplied without curation.

Sequencing was done on a sample of peripheral blood. This TCR was recovered from an older woman with acute or convalescent COVID-19. The chain uses TRBV7-3 and TRBJ2-3; TRBD1 is possibly the D segment (6 matching bases). The CDR3 corresponds to CASSLGQFTDTQYF. The DNA sequence reads TGTGCCAGCAGCTTAGGACAGTTCACAGATACGCAGTATTTT.